This record concerns one T cell receptor (beta chain) sequence. Its antigen is not known. V lost 4 bases and J lost 13; bases outside the gene matches: 7. Germline loops: CDR1 MNHEY, CDR2 SMNVEV (reference sequence). CDR3 length equals 12 residues. Unique molecular identifiers were attached to individual cDNA molecules during library preparation. TCRdb processed the RACE reads anew with MiXCR; each CDR3 protein has one entry. The profile shows roughly 46,000 distinct CDR3 sequences, approximately 4.8% of them singletons. Documented time point: healthy volunteer bleed at 2 weeks. Unseparated into fractions, whole blood served as the source from which total RNA was extracted. The sample originates from a study of human T cells and chemical hapten exposure. General study results and limits: Unchanged with DPC sensitization were TCRs above 1 in 1000 frequency.

The receptor was derived from a human donor in good health. Some clones in this sample may be carry-over from other donors' samples. The sequenced sample consisted of whole blood. The V call is TRBV27, the J call TRBJ2-3; 8 nucleotides line up with TRBD1. The DNA of the CDR3 is TGTGCCAGCAGTTCCCTGACAGGGGAGGAGTATTTT. As protein: CASSSLTGEEYF.